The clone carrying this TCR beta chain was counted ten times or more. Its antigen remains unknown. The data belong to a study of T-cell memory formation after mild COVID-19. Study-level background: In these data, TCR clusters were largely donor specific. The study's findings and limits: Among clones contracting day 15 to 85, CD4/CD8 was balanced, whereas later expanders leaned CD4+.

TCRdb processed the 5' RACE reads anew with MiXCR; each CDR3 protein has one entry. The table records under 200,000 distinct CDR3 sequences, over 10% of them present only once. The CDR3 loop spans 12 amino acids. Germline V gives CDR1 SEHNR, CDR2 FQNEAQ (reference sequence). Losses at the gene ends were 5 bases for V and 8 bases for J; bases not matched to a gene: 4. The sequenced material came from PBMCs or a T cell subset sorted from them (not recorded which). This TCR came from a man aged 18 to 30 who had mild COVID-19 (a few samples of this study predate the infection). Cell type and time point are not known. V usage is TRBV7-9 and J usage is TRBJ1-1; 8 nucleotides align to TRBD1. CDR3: CASSRQGAEAFF. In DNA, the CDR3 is TGTGCCAGCAGCCGGCAGGGGGCCGAAGCTTTCTTT.